The next 9 T cell receptor beta chains were all read from a single sample in a study of shared T cell receptors in the human thymus. Measured with immunoSEQ multiplex PCR; TCRdb has only the in-frame clones, and not every one. The table has approximately 760,000 clones, roughly 85% seen once. This sample also belongs to another study, concerning human thymus T cells.

Sequenced material: thymocytes. The receptors stem from a girl less than two years old with a congenital heart defect.

The chain links TRBV27 to TRBJ2-1; a possible D gene is TRBD1 (5 bases). The CDR3 runs 20 residues. Trimming cost V 2 bases and J 4 bases, with 27 bases left between them. Germline V gives CDR1 MNHEY, CDR2 SMNVEV (reference sequence). The CDR3 bases are TGTGCCAGCAGTTTAAGGGGTCTAGGAACCCCTGGGCACCTATACAATGAGCAGTTCTTC. Its protein product is CASSLRGLGTPGHLYNEQFF.

J is TRBJ1-1 and V is TRBV9; 9 positions match TRBD1. V shed 3 bases and J 5 bases; nucleotides not matched to a gene: 8. This CDR3 is built from 15 residues. The germline V gene has CDR1 SGDLS and CDR2 YYNGEE. CDR3 DNA: TGTGCCAGCAGCGGACGTGACAGGGGGGGTACTGAAGCTTTCTTT. As protein: CASSGRDRGGTEAFF. Supplemented by reference TRBV9 and TRBJ1-1, the full variable domain reads DSGVTQTPKHLITATGQRVTLRCSPRSGDLSVYWYQQSLDQGLQFLIQYYNGEERAKGNILERFSAQQFPDLHSELNLSSLELGDSALYFCASSGRDRGGTEAFFGQGTRLTVV.

The gene calls are TRBV6-5 and TRBJ2-7, with D perhaps TRBD2 (9 bases). Germline lookup yields CDR1 MNHEY and CDR2 SVGAGI. V lost 2 bases and J lost 3, with 17 bases in between. The CDR3 is 16 residues long. The CDR3 DNA reads as TGTGCCAGCAGTTACCCCAGGGGGCGGGGGGGCTACGAGCAGTACTTC. Encoded protein: CASSYPRGRGGYEQYF.

DNA for the CDR3: TGTGCCAGCAGTGTAGGCCTGGGACAGGGGACGGGCTATGGCTACACCTTC. This translates into CASSVGLGQGTGYGYTF. The chain has TRBV2 and TRBJ1-2, with 10 bases identical to TRBD1. The J segment lost 4 bases and the V segment lost 4 bases, leaving 12 bases of the junction unmatched. There are 17 residues in the CDR3. Looked up from germline, CDR1 is SNHLY and CDR2 is FYNNEI.

The chain has TRBV11-2 and TRBJ1-4; a possible D gene is TRBD1 (6 bases). Trimming took off 5 bases at V and 3 bases at J, with 10 bases between the two ends. The CDR3 extends over 14 amino acids. Germline CDR1 is SGHAT and CDR2 is FQNNGV. In DNA form, the CDR3 reads TGTGCCAGCAGCAACAGGGCCGCTAATGAAAAACTGTTTTTT. Encoded protein: CASSNRAANEKLFF.

The rearrangement joins TRBV7-9 to TRBJ1-5; TRBD1 might be the D (6 bases). CDR1 is SEHNR, CDR2 FQNEAQ, per germline (reference sequence). The ends were cut back, 6 bases at V and 0 bases at J, with 21 bases in the middle. CDR3 length: 18 residues. In DNA, the CDR3 is TGTGCCAGCAGTCGAAAATCCCCCGGGGGGCGTAGCAATCAGCCCCAGCATTTT. Translated: CASSRKSPGGRSNQPQHF.

V usage is TRBV9 and J usage is TRBJ1-3; D unclear. The V gene lost 3 bases and the J gene lost 3 bases, with 10 bases spanning the gap. The length of the CDR3 is 14 residues. The germline V gene has CDR1 SGDLS and CDR2 YYNGEE. The CDR3 spells CASSAGGGGNTIYF. CDR3 DNA: TGTGCCAGCAGCGCGGGAGGCGGTGGAAACACCATATATTTT.

The chain couples TRBV19 to TRBJ2-2; the match to TRBD2 covers 10 bases. Per the germline V gene, CDR1 is LNHDA and CDR2 is SQIVND (reference sequence). The length of the CDR3 is 17 residues. The junction had 7 bases not matched to a gene; V was cut back by 3 bases and J by 3 bases. CDR3 coding DNA: TGTGCCAGTAGTATTTTTAGCGGGGGGAGCTACACCGGGGAGCTGTTTTTT. This encodes CASSIFSGGSYTGELFF. Looking up the rest from reference TRBV19 and TRBJ2-2 gives the full variable domain: DGGITQSPKYLFRKEGQNVTLSCEQNLNHDAMYWYRQDPGQGLRLIYYSQIVNDFQKGDIAEGYSVSREKKESFPLTVTSAQKNPTAFYLCASSIFSGGSYTGELFFGEGSRLTVL.

The chain couples TRBV5-4 to TRBJ1-4; D unclear. Germline V gene sequence: CDR1 SGHNT, CDR2 YYREEE (reference sequence). The CDR3 runs to 13 residues. Trimming removed 4 bases from V and 5 bases from J, with 9 bases in between. The CDR3 sequence is CASSPIPNEKLFF. The CDR3 DNA reads as TGTGCCAGCAGCCCCATCCCAAATGAAAAACTGTTTTTT.